This T cell receptor (beta chain) emerged from a study of T-cell memory formation after mild COVID-19. On this clonotype: Its target is unknown.

The V segment lost 5 bases and the J segment 5 bases; nucleotides outside the gene matches: 9. The CDR3 spans 16 residues. Constant-segment primers and 5'RACE yielded cDNA libraries for TCR alpha and TCR beta, each carrying sample barcodes and UMIs. TCRdb analysed the 5' RACE reads with MiXCR anew, one entry per CDR3 protein. The sample includes approximately 430,000 distinct CDR3 sequences, less than 25% of them seen just once. Study-wide findings and caveats: While clones contracting from day 15 to 85 were balanced between CD4 and CD8, later expanders leaned CD4+. There were some responding clones in pre-infection memory, which suggested that cross-reactive memory had joined. CD8+ contracting clones occupied EMRA, while CD4+ ones occupied mainly CM and EM.

The sequence derives from an adult woman who had mild COVID-19 (a few samples of this study predate the infection). Cell type and time point are not known. This chain connects TRBV12-3 or TRBV12-4 to TRBJ2-2; 9 nucleotides match TRBD1. The sequenced sample consisted of PBMCs or a T cell subset sorted from them (not recorded which). CDR3 nucleotides: TGTGCCAGCAGTGATACAGGGGGCCTTTGGACCGGGGAGCTGTTTTTT. Protein sequence: CASSDTGGLWTGELFF.